Listed below are T cell receptor beta chains from one sample, sequenced in a study of blood T cell repertoires in COVID-19. Assay: immunoSEQ multiplex PCR; the TCRdb copy retains only in-frame clones and omits some. Of around 240,000 clones detected, 70% to 90% appear once; the ten largest clones hold just over 3%. Material for sequencing was peripheral blood. The source is a woman aged 25 to 39 who had recovered from COVID-19. Each CDR3 is given with its conserved first and last residue. A D gene is named only where the DNA matches it firmly. Some rows have no size entry. The others give once, few or many, or a class for an expanded clone.

-,TRBV29-1,TRBJ2-3,-,CSAGTGTDTQYF,TGCAGCGCCGGAACAGGGACAGATACGCAGTATTTT
TRBD1,TRBV4-1,TRBJ2-5,-,CASSQQGAGGPGVGQETQYF,TGCGCCAGCAGCCAGCAGGGGGCAGGGGGCCCGGGGGTCGGCCAAGAGACCCAGTACTTC
TRBD2,TRBV11-1,TRBJ2-7,few,CASSRTSGVSYEQYF,TGTGCCAGCAGCCGAACTAGCGGGGTCTCCTACGAGCAGTACTTC
TRBD1,TRBV29-1,TRBJ2-1,-,CSGALDRGRLIGEQFF,TGCAGCGGCGCTTTGGACAGGGGTCGACTAATTGGTGAGCAGTTCTTC
-,TRBV29-1,TRBJ1-1,-,CSGWTALNTEAFF,TGCAGCGGGTGGACAGCCTTGAACACTGAAGCTTTCTTT
TRBD1,TRBV10-3,TRBJ1-1,-,CAISDRGQSTEAFF,TGTGCCATCAGCGACAGGGGGCAGAGCACTGAAGCTTTCTTT
TRBD1,TRBV5-4,TRBJ2-7,-,CASRPGQGTYEQYF,TGTGCCAGCAGGCCGGGACAGGGGACCTACGAGCAGTACTTC
TRBD2,TRBV7-2,TRBJ2-3,-,CASSFRGGGSDTQYF,TGTGCCAGCAGCTTCCGGGGGGGCGGATCAGATACGCAGTATTTT
-,TRBV4-2,TRBJ1-2,-,CASSQDQGLSGYTF,TGTGCCAGCAGCCAAGATCAGGGGTTAAGTGGCTACACCTTC
TRBD2,TRBV11-2,TRBJ2-7,-,CASSYTTLSSGGAFYEQYF,TGTGCCAGCAGCTACACCACCCTCTCTAGCGGGGGGGCATTCTACGAGCAGTACTTC
-,TRBV5-6,TRBJ1-4,once,CASSTQPQRSNEKLFF,TGTGCCAGCAGCACTCAGCCACAGAGATCTAATGAAAAACTGTTTTTT
-,TRBV20-1,TRBJ2-5,-,CSASSPQGQETQYF,TGCAGTGCTAGTTCGCCGCAGGGACAAGAGACCCAGTACTTC
TRBD2,TRBV5-4,TRBJ2-3,-,CASRKGVGSGGTDTQYF,TGTGCCAGCAGGAAGGGGGTTGGTAGCGGGGGCACAGATACGCAGTATTTT
-,TRBV19,TRBJ2-7,-,CASSRGRKDYEQYF,TGTGCCAGTAGTAGGGGGCGAAAGGACTACGAGCAGTACTTC
TRBD1,TRBV7-3,TRBJ2-3,-,CASSASPGQRSLAHTQYF,TGTGCCAGCAGCGCGTCCCCGGGACAGCGGTCCTTAGCTCATACGCAGTATTTT
-,TRBV7-9,TRBJ1-3,-,CASSLAISGNTIYF,TGTGCCAGCAGCTTAGCCATCTCTGGAAACACCATATATTTT
-,TRBV5-1,TRBJ2-7,once,CASSFQDSTYEQYF,TGCGCCAGCAGCTTTCAGGACTCGACCTACGAGCAGTACTTC
-,TRBV7-8,TRBJ2-2,-,CATRTPITGELFF,TGTGCCACCAGGACACCGATCACCGGGGAGCTGTTTTTT
TRBD1,TRBV7-8,TRBJ1-4,-,CASSLHRGGEKLFF,TGTGCCAGCAGCTTACACAGGGGGGGTGAAAAACTGTTTTTT
-,TRBV15,TRBJ1-4,-,CATSGGAGANEKLFF,TGTGCCACCAGCGGAGGTGCGGGGGCTAATGAAAAACTGTTTTTT
-,TRBV6-8,TRBJ1-1,-,CASSYHTGNTEAFF,TGTGCCAGCAGTTACCATACAGGGAACACTGAAGCTTTCTTT
TRBD1,TRBV5-4,TRBJ1-3,-,CASSLGQGPGNTIYF,TGTGCCAGCAGCTTGGGACAGGGTCCCGGAAACACCATATATTTT
-,TRBV10-3,TRBJ2-1,few,CAISESGGIRNEQFF,TGTGCCATCAGTGAGTCAGGGGGTATCAGGAATGAGCAGTTCTTC
TRBD1,TRBV30,TRBJ1-2,few,CAFRDRAEETF,TGTGCCTTCCGGGACAGGGCCGAAGAGACCTTC
-,TRBV9,TRBJ1-2,-,CASSTAADSTNYGYTF,TGTGCCAGCAGTACAGCAGCGGACAGTACGAACTATGGCTACACCTTC
TRBD2,TRBV28,TRBJ2-1,-,CASSASGGSDEQFF,TGTGCCAGCAGCGCTAGCGGGGGTAGCGATGAGCAGTTCTTC
-,TRBV3-1/TRBV3-2,TRBJ2-1,-,CASSQGHNYNEQFF,TGTGCCAGCAGCCAGGGACACAACTACAATGAGCAGTTCTTC
TRBD2,TRBV6-1,TRBJ2-2,-,CASSVASGGPNTGELFF,TGTGCCAGCAGTGTGGCTAGCGGGGGGCCAAACACCGGGGAGCTGTTTTTT
-,TRBV13,TRBJ1-2,-,CASSSRTVIYGYTF,TGTGCCAGCAGCTCCCGGACAGTTATCTATGGCTACACCTTC
TRBD1,TRBV2,TRBJ2-1,-,CASGDSGTGGWYEQFF,TGTGCCAGCGGAGACTCCGGGACAGGGGGCTGGTATGAGCAGTTCTTC
-,TRBV7-3,TRBJ1-1,-,CASTIKTELNTEAFF,TGTGCCAGCACCATTAAGACAGAGTTGAACACTGAAGCTTTCTTT
-,TRBV5-5,TRBJ1-4,-,CASSLLQATNEKLFF,TGTGCCAGCAGCTTATTGCAGGCAACTAATGAAAAACTGTTTTTT
-,TRBV5-1,TRBJ1-5,-,CASSLVGGSQPQHF,TGCGCCAGCAGCTTGGTTGGGGGCAGTCAGCCCCAGCATTTT
-,TRBV3-1/TRBV3-2,TRBJ2-2,-,CASSQDWARARTGELFF,TGTGCCAGCAGCCAAGATTGGGCGAGAGCAAGGACCGGGGAGCTGTTTTTT
-,TRBV4-3,TRBJ2-7,-,CASSQGLSGHSYEQYF,TGCGCCAGCAGCCAAGGCTTGAGCGGGCACTCCTACGAGCAGTACTTC
TRBD2,TRBV7-9,TRBJ2-3,-,CASSLALASGDTQYF,TGTGCCAGCAGCTTAGCGCTAGCTAGCGGGGATACGCAGTATTTT
-,TRBV6-5,TRBJ2-7,-,CASRPAASYEQYF,TGTGCCAGCAGACCGGCGGCTAGTTACGAGCAGTACTTC
-,TRBV18,TRBJ1-2,-,CASSVSGEDGYTF,TGTGCCAGCTCAGTCTCAGGGGAAGATGGCTACACCTTC
-,TRBV19,TRBJ1-6,-,CASSFLQGNSPLHF,TGTGCCAGTAGCTTCCTACAGGGAAATTCACCCCTCCACTTT
-,TRBV7-9,TRBJ1-1,-,CASSTFRDLNTEAFF,TGTGCCAGCAGCACATTCAGGGACTTGAACACTGAAGCTTTCTTT
TRBD1,TRBV27,TRBJ2-1,-,CASSKAQGAIDEQFF,TGTGCCAGCAGCAAAGCACAGGGGGCGATAGATGAGCAGTTCTTC